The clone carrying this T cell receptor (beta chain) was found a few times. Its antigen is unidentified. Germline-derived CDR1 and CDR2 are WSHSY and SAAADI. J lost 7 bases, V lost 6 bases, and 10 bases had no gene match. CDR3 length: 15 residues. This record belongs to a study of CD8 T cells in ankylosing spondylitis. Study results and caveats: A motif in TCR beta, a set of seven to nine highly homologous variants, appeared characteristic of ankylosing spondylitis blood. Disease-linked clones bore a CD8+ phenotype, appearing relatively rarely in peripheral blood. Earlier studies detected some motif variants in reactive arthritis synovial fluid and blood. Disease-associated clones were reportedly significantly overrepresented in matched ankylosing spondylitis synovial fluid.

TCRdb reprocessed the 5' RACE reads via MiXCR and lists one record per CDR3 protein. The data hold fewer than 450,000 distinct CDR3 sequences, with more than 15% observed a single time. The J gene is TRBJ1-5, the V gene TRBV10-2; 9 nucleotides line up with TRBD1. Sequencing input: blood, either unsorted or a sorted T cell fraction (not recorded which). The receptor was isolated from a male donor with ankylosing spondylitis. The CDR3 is CASRTGTGYQQPQHF. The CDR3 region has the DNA TGCGCCAGCAGAACCGGGACAGGGTATCAGCAGCCCCAGCATTTT.